This T cell receptor (beta chain) stems from a study of blood T cell repertoires in COVID-19. At the level of the study: PBMCs, B-cell-depleted T cells, or T cells provided the cDNA or gDNA that made up the material.

Per the original data handling: Estimation of nucleated cell counts was performed using reference gene primer amplification. Only in-frame clones appear in the TCRdb table, and some are missing; sequencing was by immunoSEQ multiplex PCR. The D gene and trimming were derived from the DNA, and the V and J assignments and clone size from that table. Of 45,000 to 50,000 clones listed, approximately 83% were seen once; the top ten hold roughly 8.2%. The CDR3 is made up of 11 amino acids. Germline CDR1 is SGDLS and CDR2 is YYNGEE. Sequencing used peripheral blood. The sequence was collected from an elderly man in a cohort sampled during active COVID-19. V is TRBV9 and J is TRBJ1-3, with D unclear. The CDR3 nucleotides read TGTGCAACCAGTGGAGGGAACACCATATATTTT. Its protein product is CATSGGNTIYF.